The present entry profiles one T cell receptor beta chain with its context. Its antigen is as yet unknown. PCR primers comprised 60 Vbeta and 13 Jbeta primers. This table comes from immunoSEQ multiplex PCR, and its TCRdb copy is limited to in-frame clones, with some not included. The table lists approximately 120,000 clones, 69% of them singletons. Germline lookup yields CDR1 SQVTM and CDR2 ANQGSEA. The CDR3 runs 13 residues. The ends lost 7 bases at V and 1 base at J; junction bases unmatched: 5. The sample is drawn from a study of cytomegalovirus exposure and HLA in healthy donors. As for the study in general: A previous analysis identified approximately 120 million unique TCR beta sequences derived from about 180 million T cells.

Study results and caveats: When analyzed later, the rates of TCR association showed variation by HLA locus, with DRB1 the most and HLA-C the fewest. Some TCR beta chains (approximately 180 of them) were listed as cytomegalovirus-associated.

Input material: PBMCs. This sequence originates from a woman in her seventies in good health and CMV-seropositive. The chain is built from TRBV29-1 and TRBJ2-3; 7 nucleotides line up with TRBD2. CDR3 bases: TGCAGCGGACTAGCCGCAGGCACAGATACGCAGTATTTT. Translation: CSGLAAGTDTQYF.